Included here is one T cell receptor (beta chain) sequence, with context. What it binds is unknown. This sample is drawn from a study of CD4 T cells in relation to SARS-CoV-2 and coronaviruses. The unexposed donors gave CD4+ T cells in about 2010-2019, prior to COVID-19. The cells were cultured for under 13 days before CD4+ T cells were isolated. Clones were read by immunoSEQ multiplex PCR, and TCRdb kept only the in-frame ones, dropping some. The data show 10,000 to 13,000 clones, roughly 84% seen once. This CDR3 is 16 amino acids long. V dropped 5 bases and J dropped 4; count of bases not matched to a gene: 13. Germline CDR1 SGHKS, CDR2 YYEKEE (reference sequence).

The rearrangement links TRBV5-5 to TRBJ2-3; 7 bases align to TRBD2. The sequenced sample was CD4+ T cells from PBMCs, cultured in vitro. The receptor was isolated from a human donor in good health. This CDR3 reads CASSRRDYGLADTQYF. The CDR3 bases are TGTGCCAGCAGTCGCCGGGACTATGGATTGGCAGATACGCAGTATTTT.